The 8 T cell receptor beta chains below were found in one sample sequenced in a study of molecular identifiers for immune sequencing clone quantification. A single record per CDR3 protein comes from TCRdb applying MiXCR to the PCR reads. The data contain under 100,000 distinct CDR3 sequences, roughly 25% of them singletons. The specimen sequenced was naive CD8+ T cells from blood, with Jurkat cell RNA spiked in. As to subset: FACS-sorted CD8+CD4-CCR7+CD45RA+ naive T cells. The receptors were gathered from a human donor in good health. Some libraries in this study had Jurkat cell RNA spiked in.

There are a few counts of this clonotype. The chain joins TRBV12-5 to TRBJ2-3; 10 bases agree with TRBD2. The trim removed 6 bases at V and 3 bases at J, leaving 6 bases unmatched. The CDR3 length is 15 residues. In germline, CDR1 is LGHNT, CDR2 FRNRAP. The chain's CDR3 is CASGLGTSETDTQYF. CDR3 nucleotide sequence: TGTGCTAGTGGCCTCGGGACTAGCGAGACAGATACGCAGTATTTT.

The chain combines TRBV4-3 with TRBJ2-7; tentative D call: TRBD2 (6 bases). Per germline, CDR1 LGHNA and CDR2 YSLEER. This CDR3 has 15 residues. Between the trimmed V and J ends, which lost 11 bases and 4 bases, there was a span of 24 bases. CDR3 bases: TGCGCCGGCGGCTTTGGAGTGGCCGGGAGATACGAGCAGTACTTC. This encodes CAGGFGVAGRYEQYF.

The gene calls are TRBV27 and TRBJ1-5; unclear D gene. V gave up 4 bases and J gave up 5 bases, with 9 bases separating them. The length of the CDR3 is 13 residues. Germline lookup yields CDR1 MNHEY and CDR2 SMNVEV (reference sequence). CDR3 amino acids: CASSSFGDQPQHF. The DNA of the CDR3 is TGTGCCAGCAGTTCTTTCGGAGATCAGCCCCAGCATTTT.

The sample holds many counts of this clonotype. The chain recombines TRBV4-3 with TRBJ2-7; D is uncertain. Germline lookup yields CDR1 LGHNA and CDR2 YSLEER. The CDR3 covers 14 residues. V lost 0 bases and J lost 2, with 8 bases in between. The CDR3 nucleotides are TGCGCCAGCAGCCAAGACGGATCTGCCTACGAGCAGTACTTC. It specifies CASSQDGSAYEQYF.

The chain has TRBV27 and TRBJ2-7; maybe TRBD1 (6 bases). Trimming removed 5 bases at V and 1 base at J, with 9 bases between. The CDR3 contains 13 residues. Germline V gene sequence: CDR1 MNHEY, CDR2 SMNVEV (reference sequence). CDR3 nucleotide sequence: TGTGCCAGCAGTACAGGGATATCCTACGAGCAGTACTTC. Its protein product is CASSTGISYEQYF.

The rearrangement joins TRBV27 to TRBJ1-1; D may be TRBD1 (5 bases). Between the trimmed V and J ends, which lost 4 bases and 5 bases, there was a span of 17 bases. The CDR3 totals 15 residues. Germline-derived CDR1 and CDR2 are MNHEY and SMNVEV (reference sequence). CDR3: CASSSPGGGRTEAFF. CDR3 bases: TGTGCCAGCAGTTCACCCGGGGGAGGGAGGACTGAAGCTTTCTTT.

The V call is TRBV3-1, the J call TRBJ2-2, with 7 bases matching TRBD2. Germline CDR1 reads LGHDT; CDR2 reads YNNKEL (reference sequence). The ends lost 4 bases at V and 6 bases at J; junction bases unmatched: 14. The CDR3 is 17 amino acids. CDR3 DNA: TGTGCCAGCAGCCCCCCTCGGGGAGGGGCGCTCCCCGGGGAGCTGTTTTTT. Translating gives CASSPPRGGALPGELFF.

This clonotype was observed many times. This chain joins TRBV6-5 and TRBJ2-7, with D perhaps TRBD2 (5 bases). With 0 bases removed from V and 5 bases from J, the gap between germline ends came to 11 bases. Per the germline V gene, CDR1 is MNHEY and CDR2 is SVGAGI. The CDR3 consists of 14 residues. CDR3 loop: CASSYSGDGNEQYF. CDR3 sequence (DNA): TGTGCCAGCAGTTACTCGGGAGACGGGAACGAGCAGTACTTC.